This T cell receptor (beta chain) was identified during a study of T cells in Graves' hyperthyroidism and ophthalmopathy. As for the study in general: Blood was drawn when the patient was first diagnosed and still untreated.

The CDR3 runs to 16 residues. Trimming removed 6 bases from V and 1 base from J, with 21 bases in between. CDR1 and CDR2 from the germline V gene are SQVTM and ANQGSEA. This clonotype was detected ten times or more. What it recognizes is unknown. RNA transcripts provided the source from which TCR beta CDR3 regions were amplified. RT-PCR in the first round (using the HTBI primer set) targeted the TCR CDR3. From the multiplex PCR reads, TCRdb called clonotypes with MiXCR, one entry per CDR3 protein. The sample records around 390,000 distinct CDR3 sequences, roughly 14% being singletons. Thyroid ultrasound, orbital computed tomography, clinical symptoms, and serum thyroxine and TRAb underpinned diagnoses. Regarding the study as a whole: Blood shared most expanded thyroid clonotypes above 0.001.

The sequencing sample was made of blood. J is TRBJ1-1 and V is TRBV29-1; maybe TRBD1 (6 bases). This sequence originates from a woman aged 25 to 39 with Graves' ophthalmopathy. The CDR3 sequence: CSVGGQPGLKNTEAFF. CDR3 DNA sequence: TGCAGCGTGGGGGGGCAGCCGGGACTGAAGAACACTGAAGCTTTCTTT.